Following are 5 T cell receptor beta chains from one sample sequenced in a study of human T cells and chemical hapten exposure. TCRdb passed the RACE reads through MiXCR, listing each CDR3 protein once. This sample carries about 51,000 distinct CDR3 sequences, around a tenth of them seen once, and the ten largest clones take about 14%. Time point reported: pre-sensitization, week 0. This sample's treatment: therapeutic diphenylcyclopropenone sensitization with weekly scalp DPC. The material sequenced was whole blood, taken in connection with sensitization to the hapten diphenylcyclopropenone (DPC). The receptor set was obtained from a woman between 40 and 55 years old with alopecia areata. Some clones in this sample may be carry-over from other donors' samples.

CDR3 amino acids: CASSPLITEAFF. Written as DNA, the CDR3 is TGTGCCAGCAGCCCCCTCATCACTGAAGCTTTCTTT. This chain uses TRBV11-2 with TRBJ1-1; D unresolved. This CDR3 has 12 amino acids. V was cut by 5 bases and J by 4 bases, with 8 bases left in between. Germline V CDR1 and CDR2: SGHAT, FQNNGV.

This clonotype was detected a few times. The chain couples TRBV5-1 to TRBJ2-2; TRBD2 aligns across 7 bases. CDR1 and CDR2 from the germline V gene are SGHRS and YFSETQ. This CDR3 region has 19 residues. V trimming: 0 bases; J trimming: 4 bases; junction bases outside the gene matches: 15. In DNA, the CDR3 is TGCGCCAGCAGCTTGGCAGTGCTAGCGGACATCCGTGGCACCGGGGAGCTGTTTTTT. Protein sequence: CASSLAVLADIRGTGELFF.

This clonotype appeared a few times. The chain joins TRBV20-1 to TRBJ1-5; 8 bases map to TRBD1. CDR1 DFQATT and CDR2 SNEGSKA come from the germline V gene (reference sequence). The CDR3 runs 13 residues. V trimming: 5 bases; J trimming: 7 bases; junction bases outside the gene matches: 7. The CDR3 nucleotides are TGCAGTGCTGAAGGACAGGGTGTGCAGCCCCAGCATTTT. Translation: CSAEGQGVQPQHF.

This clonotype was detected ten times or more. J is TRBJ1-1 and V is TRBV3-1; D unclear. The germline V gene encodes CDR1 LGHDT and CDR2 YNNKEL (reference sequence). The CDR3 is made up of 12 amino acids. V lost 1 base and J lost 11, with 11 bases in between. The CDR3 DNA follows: TGTGCCAGCAGCCAAGGTATAGGGCGGGCTTTCTTT. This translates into CASSQGIGRAFF.

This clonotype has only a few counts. Written as DNA, the CDR3 is TGCAGTGCTAGAGAACGGACAGGGGAAAACACTGAAGCTTTCTTT. As protein: CSARERTGENTEAFF. This chain connects TRBV20-1 to TRBJ1-1, with 9 positions matching TRBD1. The CDR3 consists of 15 residues. The J segment lost 2 bases and the V segment lost 0 bases, leaving 4 bases of the junction unmatched. In germline, CDR1 is DFQATT, CDR2 SNEGSKA (reference sequence).